This T cell receptor (beta chain) comes out of a study of blood T cells in healthy people across ages. The second PCR ran about 6 to 12 cycles with a sample-barcoded 5' primer and J-beta primers. In TCRdb, the 5' RACE reads were re-called with MiXCR into one record per CDR3 protein. The sample has about 680,000 distinct CDR3 sequences, 49% seen once. The study, taken as a whole, reports: Diversity estimates from one million T cells were considered underestimates.

Donors were healthy Caucasian individuals from Russia aged about 6 to 90. Note on this clonotype: Its target is not known.

The CDR3 extends over 17 amino acids. Unmatched junction bases numbered 12, after V lost 4 bases and J lost 5 bases. Per the germline V gene, CDR1 is MDHEN and CDR2 is SYDVKM. This chain uses TRBV28 with TRBJ2-7; TRBD1 agrees at 12 bases. Specimen: blood. The receptor was derived from a woman aged 55-75 years in good health. The CDR3 protein is CASSSPGPGQGADEQYF. As DNA, the CDR3 is TGTGCCAGCAGTTCCCCCGGTCCGGGACAGGGGGCTGACGAGCAGTACTTC.